The 14 T cell receptor beta chains listed next were all sequenced from one sample in a study of T cell responses to AZD1222 COVID-19 vaccine. Sequencing was performed with immunoSEQ multiplex PCR; in TCRdb, only in-frame clones are kept and a portion is missing. Here the sample spans 150,000 to 180,000 clones, roughly nine tenths being singletons. This sample comprised peripheral blood, obtained on day 0 of AZD1222 vaccination. Source of these receptors: an adult in good health.

The gene calls are TRBV27 and TRBJ1-2; D is unclear. The length of the CDR3 is 15 residues. V lost 8 bases and J lost 11, with 27 bases in between. Per the germline V gene, CDR1 is MNHEY and CDR2 is SMNVEV (reference sequence). The CDR3 nucleotides read TGTGCCAGCTCCTTCTCTCGGAGCGGGTTTAATATTTACACCTTC. Amino acid sequence: CASSFSRSGFNIYTF.

The chain joins TRBV27 to TRBJ1-1; TRBD1 might be the D (6 bases). With 8 bases removed from V and 1 base from J, the gap between germline ends came to 17 bases. From germline, CDR1 is MNHEY and CDR2 SMNVEV (reference sequence). The CDR3 covers 15 residues. The CDR3 spells CASQEAGTPNTEAFF. Here the CDR3 DNA reads TGTGCCAGCCAAGAAGCCGGGACACCGAACACTGAAGCTTTCTTT.

The V and J genes are TRBV28 and TRBJ1-4; 8 bases map to TRBD1. The CDR3 is 16 residues long. V lost 3 bases to trimming and J lost 5 bases; unmatched junction nucleotides: 8. Germline-derived CDR1 and CDR2 are MDHEN and SYDVKM. CDR3 nucleotide sequence: TGTGCCAGCAGTTTGGGGCCGGACAGGGCAAATGAAAAACTGTTTTTT. Translated, it gives CASSLGPDRANEKLFF.

The rearrangement uses TRBV15 and TRBJ1-1; D is unclear. The germline V gene encodes CDR1 LNHNV and CDR2 YYDKDF (reference sequence). With 0 bases removed from V and 5 bases from J, the gap between germline ends came to 7 bases. The CDR3 runs to 13 residues. The DNA for the CDR3 is TGTGCCACCAGCAGAGATGCGGGGACTGAAGCTTTCTTT. Its translation: CATSRDAGTEAFF.

The J gene is TRBJ2-2, the V gene TRBV19; TRBD2 aligns across 12 bases. This CDR3 has 16 amino acids. J lost 4 bases, V lost 6 bases, and 6 bases had no gene match. Germline-derived CDR1 and CDR2 are LNHDA and SQIVND (reference sequence). CDR3 sequence: CASRLGTSGRTGELFF. In DNA form, the CDR3 reads TGTGCCAGTAGACTTGGGACTAGCGGGCGCACCGGGGAGCTGTTTTTT. The full variable domain, with the rest looked up from reference TRBV19 and TRBJ2-2, is DGGITQSPKYLFRKEGQNVTLSCEQNLNHDAMYWYRQDPGQGLRLIYYSQIVNDFQKGDIAEGYSVSREKKESFPLTVTSAQKNPTAFYLCASRLGTSGRTGELFFGEGSRLTVL.

This clone was found a few times. The rearrangement joins TRBV10-2 to TRBJ1-5, with a tentative D call TRBD1 (6 bases). Germline CDR1 is WSHSY and CDR2 is SAAADI. The V end was cut by 4 bases, the J end by 4 bases, with 11 bases between. This CDR3 is built from 14 residues. The CDR3 sequence: CASSGTVENQPQHF. Written as DNA, the CDR3 is TGCGCCAGCAGTGGGACAGTAGAAAATCAGCCCCAGCATTTT.

The gene calls are TRBV4-1 and TRBJ1-5; 7 bases line up with TRBD1. The CDR3 consists of 14 residues. Germline values: CDR1 MGHRA, CDR2 YSYEKL. The V and J ends lost 4 bases and 7 bases, in that order; junction bases with no gene match: 7. CDR3 in amino acids: CASSRGDSEQPQHF. The DNA of the CDR3 is TGCGCCAGCAGCCGCGGGGACAGTGAGCAGCCCCAGCATTTT.

The chain carries TRBV7-8 and TRBJ1-3, with TRBD1 as a possible D gene (6 bases). CDR3 length equals 17 residues. Germline V gene lookup returns CDR1 SGHVS and CDR2 FQNEAQ. Trimming took 5 bases from V and 0 from J, leaving 17 bases between them. CDR3 nucleotides: TGTGCCAGCAGCCCCACCTGGCAGGACAGCTCTGGAAACACCATATATTTT. This codes for CASSPTWQDSSGNTIYF.

The genes are TRBV7-9 and TRBJ1-1, with no clear D. The CDR3 consists of 12 residues. The V and J ends lost 4 bases and 5 bases respectively, with 8 bases between them. The germline V gene has CDR1 SEHNR and CDR2 FQNEAQ (reference sequence). The CDR3 DNA sequence: TGTGCCAGCAGCTCTGAGGGAACTGAAGCTTTCTTT. Residues: CASSSEGTEAFF.

Only a few counts were recorded for this clone. V is TRBV27 and J is TRBJ1-1, with TRBD1 as a possible D gene (5 bases). From germline, CDR1 is MNHEY and CDR2 SMNVEV (reference sequence). V gave up 1 base and J gave up 4 bases, with 16 bases separating them. The CDR3 runs to 16 residues. CDR3 DNA sequence: TGTGCCAGCAGTTTATTCTCAGGGCTCGGGATCACTGAAGCTTTCTTT. Its translation is CASSLFSGLGITEAFF.

This chain uses TRBV27 with TRBJ1-6; D is possibly TRBD1 (5 bases). Germline V gives CDR1 MNHEY, CDR2 SMNVEV (reference sequence). The CDR3 is 12 residues long. Trimming shortened V by 5 bases and J by 14 bases, and 13 bases separated the two germline ends. The CDR3 here is CASSPHRGSLHF. CDR3 nucleotides: TGTGCCAGCAGTCCCCACCGGGGGTCCCTCCACTTT.

The chain joins TRBV30 to TRBJ1-2; D is perhaps TRBD1 (6 bases). V lost 0 bases, J lost 2 bases, and 13 bases lay in between. Germline V gives CDR1 GTSNPN, CDR2 SVGIG (reference sequence). The CDR3 contains 15 residues. The CDR3 sequence is CAWSVRGAFNYGYTF. DNA of the CDR3: TGTGCCTGGAGTGTACGGGGGGCGTTCAACTATGGCTACACCTTC.

V usage is TRBV7-6 and J usage is TRBJ2-3, with 9 bases lining up with TRBD1. V was pared by 5 bases and J by 3 bases, with 9 bases of the junction left unmatched. The CDR3 contains 16 residues. Germline loops: CDR1 SGHVS, CDR2 FNYEAQ. CDR3 nucleotide sequence: TGTGCCAGCAGCCCCCTTACAGGGGGCGAGACAGATACGCAGTATTTT. Residues: CASSPLTGGETDTQYF. Using reference TRBV7-6 and TRBJ2-3 for the parts outside the CDR3, the full variable domain is GAGVSQSPRYKVTKRGQDVALRCDPISGHVSLYWYRQALGQGPEFLTYFNYEAQQDKSGLPNDRFSAERPEGSISTLTIQRTEQRDSAMYRCASSPLTGGETDTQYFGPGTRLTVL.

In this sample, this clone turned up a few times. This chain joins TRBV2 and TRBJ2-1; 7 positions agree with TRBD1. V was pared by 7 bases and J by 5 bases, with 5 bases of the junction left unmatched. The germline gives CDR1 SNHLY, CDR2 FYNNEI. The CDR3 has 13 residues. The CDR3: CASNADRDNEQFF. CDR3 nucleotides: TGTGCCAGCAACGCCGACAGGGACAATGAGCAGTTCTTC.